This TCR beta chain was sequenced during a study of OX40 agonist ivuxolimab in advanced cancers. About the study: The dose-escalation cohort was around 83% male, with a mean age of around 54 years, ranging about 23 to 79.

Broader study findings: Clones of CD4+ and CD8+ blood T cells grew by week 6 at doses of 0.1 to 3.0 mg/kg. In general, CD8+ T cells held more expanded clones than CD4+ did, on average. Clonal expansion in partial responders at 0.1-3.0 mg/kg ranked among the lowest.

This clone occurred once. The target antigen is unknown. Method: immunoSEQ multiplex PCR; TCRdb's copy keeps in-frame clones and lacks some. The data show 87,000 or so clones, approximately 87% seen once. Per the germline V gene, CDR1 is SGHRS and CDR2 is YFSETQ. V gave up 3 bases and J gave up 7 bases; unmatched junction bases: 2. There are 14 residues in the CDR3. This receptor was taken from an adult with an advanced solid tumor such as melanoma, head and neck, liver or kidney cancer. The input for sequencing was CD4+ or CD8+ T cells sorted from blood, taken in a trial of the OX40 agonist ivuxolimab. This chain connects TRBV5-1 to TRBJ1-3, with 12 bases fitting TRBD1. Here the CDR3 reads CASSSGTGGNTIYF. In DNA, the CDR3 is TGCGCCAGCAGCTCCGGGACAGGGGGCAACACCATATATTTT.